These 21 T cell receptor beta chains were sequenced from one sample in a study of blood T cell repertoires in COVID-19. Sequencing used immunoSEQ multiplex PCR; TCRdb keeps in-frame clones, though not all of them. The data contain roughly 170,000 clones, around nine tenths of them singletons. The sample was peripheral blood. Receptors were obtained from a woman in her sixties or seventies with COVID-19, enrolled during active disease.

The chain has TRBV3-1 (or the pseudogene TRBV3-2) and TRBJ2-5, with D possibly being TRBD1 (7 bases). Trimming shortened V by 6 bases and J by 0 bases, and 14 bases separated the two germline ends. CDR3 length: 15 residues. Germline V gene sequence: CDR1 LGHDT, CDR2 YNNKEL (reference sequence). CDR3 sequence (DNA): TGTGCCAGCAGAAACAGGGGACTGTACCAAGAGACCCAGTACTTC. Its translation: CASRNRGLYQETQYF.

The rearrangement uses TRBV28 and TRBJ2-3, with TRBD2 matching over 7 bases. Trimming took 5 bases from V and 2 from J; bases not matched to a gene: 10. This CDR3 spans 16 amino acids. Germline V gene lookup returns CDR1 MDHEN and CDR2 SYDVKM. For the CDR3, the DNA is TGTGCCAGCAGTCGGTTTAGCGGGCGTCTCACAGATACGCAGTATTTT. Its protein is CASSRFSGRLTDTQYF.

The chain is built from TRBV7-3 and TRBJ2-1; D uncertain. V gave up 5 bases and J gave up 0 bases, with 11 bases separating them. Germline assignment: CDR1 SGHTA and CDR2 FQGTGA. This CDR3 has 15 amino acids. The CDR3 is CASSEQPGSYNEQFF. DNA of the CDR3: TGTGCCAGCAGCGAGCAGCCAGGCTCCTACAATGAGCAGTTCTTC.

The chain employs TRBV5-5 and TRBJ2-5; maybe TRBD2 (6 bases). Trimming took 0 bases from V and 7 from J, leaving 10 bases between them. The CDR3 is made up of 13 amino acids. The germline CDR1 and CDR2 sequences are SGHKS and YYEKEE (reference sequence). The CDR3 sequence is CASSLDGRGTQYF. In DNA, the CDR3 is TGTGCCAGCAGCTTGGACGGGAGAGGGACCCAGTACTTC. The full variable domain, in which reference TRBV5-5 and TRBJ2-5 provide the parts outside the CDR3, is DAGVTQSPTHLIKTRGQQVTLRCSPISGHKSVSWYQQVLGQGPQFIFQYYEKEERGRGNFPDRFSARQFPNYSSELNVNALLLGDSALYLCASSLDGRGTQYFGPGTRLLVL.

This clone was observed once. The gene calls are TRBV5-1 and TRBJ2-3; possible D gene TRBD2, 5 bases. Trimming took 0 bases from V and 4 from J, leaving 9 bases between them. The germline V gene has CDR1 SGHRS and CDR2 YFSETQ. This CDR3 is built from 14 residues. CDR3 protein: CASSLVPGSDTQYF. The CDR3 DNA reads TGCGCCAGCAGCTTGGTCCCGGGATCAGATACGCAGTATTTT.

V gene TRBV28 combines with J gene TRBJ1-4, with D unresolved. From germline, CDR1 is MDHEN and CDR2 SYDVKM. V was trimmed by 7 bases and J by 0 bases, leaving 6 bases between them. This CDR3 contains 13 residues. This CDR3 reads CASISATNEKLFF. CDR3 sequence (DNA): TGTGCCAGCATATCTGCAACTAATGAAAAACTGTTTTTT.

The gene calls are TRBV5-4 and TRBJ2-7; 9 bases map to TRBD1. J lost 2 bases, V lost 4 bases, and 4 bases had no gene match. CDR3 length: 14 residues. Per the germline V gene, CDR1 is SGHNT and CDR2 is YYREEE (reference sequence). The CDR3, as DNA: TGTGCCAGCAGCCCGAGGACAGGGGCCTACGAGCAGTACTTC. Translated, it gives CASSPRTGAYEQYF.

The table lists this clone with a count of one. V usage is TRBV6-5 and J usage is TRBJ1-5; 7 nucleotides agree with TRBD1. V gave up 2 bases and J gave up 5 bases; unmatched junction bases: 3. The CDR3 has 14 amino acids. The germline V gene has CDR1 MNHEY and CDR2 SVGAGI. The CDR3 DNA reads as TGTGCCAGCAGTTACAAGGGGGCCGATCAGCCCCAGCATTTT. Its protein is CASSYKGADQPQHF.

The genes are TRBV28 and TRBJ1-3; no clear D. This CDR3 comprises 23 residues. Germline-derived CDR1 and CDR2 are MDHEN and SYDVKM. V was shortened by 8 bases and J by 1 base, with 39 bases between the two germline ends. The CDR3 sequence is CASSFFTAPIGSIREESGNTIYF. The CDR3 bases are TGTGCCAGCTCATTTTTCACCGCACCCATCGGATCCATAAGGGAGGAGTCTGGAAACACCATATATTTT.

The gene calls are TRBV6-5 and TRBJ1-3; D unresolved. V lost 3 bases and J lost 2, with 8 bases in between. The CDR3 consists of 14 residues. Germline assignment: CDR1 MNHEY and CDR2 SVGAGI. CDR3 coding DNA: TGTGCCAGCAGTTATTCCAGCGCTGGAAACACCATATATTTT. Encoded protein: CASSYSSAGNTIYF.

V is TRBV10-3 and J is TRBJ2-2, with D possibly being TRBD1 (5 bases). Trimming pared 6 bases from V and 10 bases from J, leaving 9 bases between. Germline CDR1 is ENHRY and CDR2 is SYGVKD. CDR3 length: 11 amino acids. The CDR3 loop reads CAIRTGVELFF. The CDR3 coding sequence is TGTGCCATCAGAACAGGCGTGGAGCTGTTTTTT.

CDR3 in amino acids: CASSWGTSSTDTQYF. The CDR3 nucleotides read TGTGCCAGCAGCTGGGGGACTAGTAGCACAGATACGCAGTATTTT. V is TRBV7-9 and J is TRBJ2-3, with 8 nucleotides matching TRBD2. The junction had 3 bases not matched to a gene; V was cut back by 4 bases and J by 0 bases. Germline CDR1 and CDR2: SEHNR and FQNEAQ (reference sequence). The CDR3 totals 15 residues.

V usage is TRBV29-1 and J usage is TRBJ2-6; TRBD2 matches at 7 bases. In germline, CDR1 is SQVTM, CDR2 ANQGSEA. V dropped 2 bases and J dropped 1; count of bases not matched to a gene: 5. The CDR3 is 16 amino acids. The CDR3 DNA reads TGCAGCGTTGAACTAGCGGCTCTTTCTGGGGCCAACGTCCTGACTTTC. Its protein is CSVELAALSGANVLTF.

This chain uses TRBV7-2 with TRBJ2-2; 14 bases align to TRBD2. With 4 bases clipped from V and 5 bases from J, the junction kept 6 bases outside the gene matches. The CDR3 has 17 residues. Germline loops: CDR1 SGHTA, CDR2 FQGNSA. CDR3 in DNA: TGTGCCAGCAGCTGGGGACTAGCGGGAGTAAAAACCGGGGAGCTGTTTTTT. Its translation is CASSWGLAGVKTGELFF.

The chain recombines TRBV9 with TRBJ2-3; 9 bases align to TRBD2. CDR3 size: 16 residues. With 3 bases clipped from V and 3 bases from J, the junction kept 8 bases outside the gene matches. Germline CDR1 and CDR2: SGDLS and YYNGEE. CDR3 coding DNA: TGTGCCAGCAGCGAGACTAGCGGACAAACAACAGATACGCAGTATTTT. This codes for CASSETSGQTTDTQYF. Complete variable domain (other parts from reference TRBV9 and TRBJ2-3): DSGVTQTPKHLITATGQRVTLRCSPRSGDLSVYWYQQSLDQGLQFLIQYYNGEERAKGNILERFSAQQFPDLHSELNLSSLELGDSALYFCASSETSGQTTDTQYFGPGTRLTVL.

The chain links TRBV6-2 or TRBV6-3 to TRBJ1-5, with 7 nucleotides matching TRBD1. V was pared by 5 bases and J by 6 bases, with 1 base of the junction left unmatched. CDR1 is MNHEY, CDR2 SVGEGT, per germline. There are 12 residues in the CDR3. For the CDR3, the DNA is TGTGCCAGCAGTGACAGGGTTCAGCCCCAGCATTTT. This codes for CASSDRVQPQHF.

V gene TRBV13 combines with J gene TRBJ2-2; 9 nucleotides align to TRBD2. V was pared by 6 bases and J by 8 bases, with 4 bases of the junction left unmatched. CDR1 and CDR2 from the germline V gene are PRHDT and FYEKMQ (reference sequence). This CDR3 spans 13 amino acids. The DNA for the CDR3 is TGTGCCAGCAGAGTTAGCGGGAGTGGGGAGCTGTTTTTT. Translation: CASRVSGSGELFF.

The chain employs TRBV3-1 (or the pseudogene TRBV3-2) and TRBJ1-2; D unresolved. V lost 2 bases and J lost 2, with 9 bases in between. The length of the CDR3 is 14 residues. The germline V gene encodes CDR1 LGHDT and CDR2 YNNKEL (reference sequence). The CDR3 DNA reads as TGTGCCAGCAGCCAAAAAGGACTGAACTATGGCTACACCTTC. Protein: CASSQKGLNYGYTF.

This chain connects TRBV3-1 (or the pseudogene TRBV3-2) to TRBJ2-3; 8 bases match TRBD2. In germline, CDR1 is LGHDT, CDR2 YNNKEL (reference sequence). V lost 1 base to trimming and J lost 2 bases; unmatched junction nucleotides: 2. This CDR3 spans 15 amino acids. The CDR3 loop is CASSQAGGTTDTQYF. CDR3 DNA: TGTGCCAGCAGCCAAGCGGGGGGGACCACAGATACGCAGTATTTT.

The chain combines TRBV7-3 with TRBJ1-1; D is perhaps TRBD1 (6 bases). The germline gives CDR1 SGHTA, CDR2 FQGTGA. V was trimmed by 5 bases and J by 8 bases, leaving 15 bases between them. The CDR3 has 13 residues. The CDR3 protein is CASSLDLGGEAFF. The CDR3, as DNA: TGTGCCAGCAGCCTCGATCTTGGGGGCGAAGCTTTCTTT.

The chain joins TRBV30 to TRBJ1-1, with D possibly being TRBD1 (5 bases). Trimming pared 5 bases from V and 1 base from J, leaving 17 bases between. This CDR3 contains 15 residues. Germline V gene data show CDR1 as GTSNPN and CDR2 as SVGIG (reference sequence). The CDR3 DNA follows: TGTGCCTGGGGTCTTGGGGGGACGGGGAACACTGAAGCTTTCTTT. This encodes CAWGLGGTGNTEAFF.